This T cell receptor (beta chain) emerged from a study of cytomegalovirus exposure and HLA in healthy donors. Study at large: Ancestry clustering placed about four fifths of 300 to 400 genotyped donors in the Caucasian-associated cluster.

General study points: In a later analysis, 15,000 to 20,000 TCR beta sequences were associated with HLA alleles at 0.05 false discovery rate. Reports showed the classifier diagnosing cytomegalovirus status with high specificity and sensitivity.

V was pared by 1 base and J by 2 bases, with 4 bases of the junction left unmatched. Per the germline V gene, CDR1 is SGHTA and CDR2 is FQGNSA. The CDR3 is made up of 15 amino acids. A note on this clone: The target antigen is unknown.

Vbeta (60) and Jbeta (13) primers were used in the PCR. Sequenced by immunoSEQ multiplex PCR; TCRdb stores in-frame clones only, minus some. The table includes 110,000 to 150,000 clones, around three quarters detected once. The sequenced material came from PBMCs. The rearrangement links TRBV7-2 to TRBJ1-2, with TRBD1 identical over 7 bases. The receptor comes from a woman aged 18-29 years in good health and CMV-seropositive. DNA of the CDR3: TGTGCCAGCAGCTTAGACGGGACAGACAACTATGGCTACACCTTC. Protein sequence: CASSLDGTDNYGYTF.